This TCR beta chain was recorded in a study of T cells in tumors after PD-1 blockade. Study-level background: Prior checkpoint blockade, systemic immunosuppressant use, or anti-cancer therapy within 4 weeks excluded patients.

The study, taken as a whole, reports: Around 37% of tumor TCR clonotypes were also found in blood. Among squamous cell carcinoma expanded CD8+ clones, roughly 47% of exhausted ones versus roughly 30% of others were novel.

Data came from immunoSEQ multiplex PCR; TCRdb stores just in-frame clones and leaves some out. In the table there are around 14,000 clones, around two thirds of which are singletons. The V gene's germline CDR1 is SGDLS and CDR2 YYNGEE. This CDR3 is built from 14 residues. The V end lost 4 bases, the J end lost 0 bases, and 11 bases lay between the germline ends. About this clone: Its antigen is not identified.

The TCR originated in a human donor with cutaneous squamous cell carcinoma. Specimen: tumor tissue, collected after anti-PD-1 treatment. The rearrangement joins TRBV9 to TRBJ2-7, with D possibly being TRBD1 or TRBD2 (5 bases each). CDR3 amino acids: CASSPLGTSYEQYF. The CDR3 DNA reads as TGTGCCAGCAGCCCTCTTGGGACCTCCTACGAGCAGTACTTC.